Presented here are 32 T cell receptor beta chains from one specimen sequenced in a study of cytomegalovirus exposure and HLA in healthy donors (dated by TCRdb to the late 2010s). The library came from the immunoSEQ multiplex PCR assay. A mixture of 60 forward primers for TCR Vbeta segments and 13 reverse primers for TCR Jbeta segments was used in the multiplex PCR. TCRdb limited this immuneACCESS table to in-frame rearrangements with V and J called. A share of clones is missing; checked studies link under half to unresolved V genes, and the rest is unexplained. The sample includes over 150,000 clones, with approximately 80% observed a single time. The ten biggest clones cover about 4.8% of the sample. The sample was PBMCs. Receptors originate from a man in his thirties or forties in good health and CMV-seronegative.

This clone was found a few times. The V and J genes are TRBV5-5 and TRBJ2-2, with a weak D call TRBD1 (6 bases). V was shortened by 3 bases and J by 13 bases, with 25 bases between the two germline ends. This CDR3 is 16 amino acids long. CDR1 SGHKS and CDR2 YYEKEE come from the germline V gene (reference sequence). CDR3 nucleotides: TGTGCCAGCAGCTCAGGACAGACTATATCCCAACGGGTGCTGTTTTTT. Translation: CASSSGQTISQRVLFF.

V gene TRBV12-5 combines with J gene TRBJ1-2; D may be TRBD1 (6 bases). The germline CDR1 and CDR2 sequences are LGHNT and FRNRAP. The CDR3 has 13 amino acids. Trimming left V 6 bases short and J 6 bases short, with 14 bases between. CDR3 sequence (DNA): TGTGCTAGTGGACGCGACAGGTTCCATGGCTACACCTTC. Protein product: CASGRDRFHGYTF.

The chain joins TRBV27 to TRBJ1-1; 9 bases align to TRBD1. The V and J ends lost 3 bases and 7 bases, in that order; junction bases with no gene match: 9. The CDR3 contains 15 residues. The germline V gene has CDR1 MNHEY and CDR2 SMNVEV (reference sequence). CDR3 DNA sequence: TGTGCCAGCAGTTTTTACCCACAGGGGGCAGGTGAAGCTTTCTTT. It encodes CASSFYPQGAGEAFF.

The J gene is TRBJ2-1, the V gene TRBV19, with 8 positions matching TRBD2. V shed 5 bases and J 9 bases; nucleotides not matched to a gene: 6. The CDR3 spans 13 residues. CDR1 and CDR2 (germline): LNHDA, SQIVND (reference sequence). In DNA, the CDR3 is TGTGCCAGTAGTCCACGGGGGGGGTTTGAGCAGTTCTTC. This gives the protein CASSPRGGFEQFF.

The CDR3 is CASSPPVVRARQPQHF. The DNA for the CDR3 is TGTGCCAGTAGCCCGCCAGTAGTCAGGGCGCGTCAGCCCCAGCATTTT. This chain joins TRBV19 and TRBJ1-5, with D possibly matching TRBD1 (5 bases). Germline V gives CDR1 LNHDA, CDR2 SQIVND (reference sequence). V was pared by 6 bases and J by 6 bases, with 21 bases between. This CDR3 region has 16 residues.

This clone was seen repeatedly, ten times or more. The J gene is TRBJ1-1, the V gene TRBV4-1; D call uncertain. Germline V CDR1 and CDR2: MGHRA, YSYEKL. The CDR3 sequence is 12 residues long. The ends were cut back, 0 bases at V and 11 bases at J, with 10 bases in the middle. CDR3 nucleotides: TGCGCCAGCAGCCAAGATGCAGGCTACGCTTTCTTT. As protein: CASSQDAGYAFF.

This chain uses TRBV7-3 with TRBJ2-5, with a possible D match to TRBD1 (6 bases). The CDR3 is 15 amino acids. Deletions cut 3 bases from V and 5 bases from J, with 16 bases between. The germline V gene has CDR1 SGHTA and CDR2 FQGTGA. This CDR3 is CASSFTGLGFETQYF. The CDR3 region has the DNA TGTGCCAGCAGCTTCACAGGGCTTGGGTTCGAGACCCAGTACTTC. Looking up the rest from reference TRBV7-3 and TRBJ2-5 gives the full variable domain: GAGVSQTPSNKVTEKGKYVELRCDPISGHTALYWYRQSLGQGPEFLIYFQGTGAADDSGLPNDRFFAVRPEGSVSTLKIQRTERGDSAVYLCASSFTGLGFETQYFGPGTRLLVL.

V and J are TRBV19 and TRBJ1-1; weak D call: TRBD1 (6 bases). V lost 7 bases and J lost 5, with 20 bases in between. From germline, CDR1 is LNHDA and CDR2 SQIVND (reference sequence). The CDR3 is 15 residues long. CDR3 region: CASTFLPQGRTEAFF. CDR3 DNA sequence: TGTGCCAGTACCTTCCTCCCACAGGGACGGACTGAAGCTTTCTTT.

In its sample, this clone was seen a few times. This chain uses TRBV4-3 with TRBJ1-1; D call uncertain. The ends were cut back, 5 bases at V and 5 bases at J, with 6 bases in the middle. Germline V CDR1 and CDR2: LGHNA, YSLEER. The CDR3 totals 11 residues. The CDR3: CASSRETEAFF. In DNA, the CDR3 is TGCGCCAGCAGCAGGGAGACTGAAGCTTTCTTT.

The J gene is TRBJ2-1, the V gene TRBV10-3, with 7 nucleotides matching TRBD2. Germline V gives CDR1 ENHRY, CDR2 SYGVKD. V was clipped by 3 bases and J by 9 bases; unmatched bases: 8. The length of the CDR3 is 14 residues. Here the CDR3 DNA reads TGTGCCATCAGTGATGGGGGAGGGCCGGGTGAGCAGTTCTTC. This codes for CAISDGGGPGEQFF.

This clone was picked up a small number of times. The genes are TRBV7-7 and TRBJ2-5; no reliable D call. The V gene lost 0 bases and the J gene lost 2 bases, with 7 bases spanning the gap. The CDR3 is 14 residues long. Germline values: CDR1 SSHAT, CDR2 FNYEAQ (reference sequence). The CDR3 DNA is TGTGCCAGCAGCTTAGCGGGCTTGCAAGAGACCCAGTACTTC. Translation gives CASSLAGLQETQYF. The full variable domain, its missing parts supplied by reference TRBV7-7 and TRBJ2-5, is GAGVSQSPRYKVTKRGQDVTLRCDPISSHATLYWYQQALGQGPEFLTYFNYEAQPDKSGLPSDRFSAERPEGSISTLTIQRTEQRDSAMYRCASSLAGLQETQYFGPGTRLLVL.

This chain joins TRBV11-2 and TRBJ2-3; D not resolved. V was clipped by 3 bases and J by 4 bases, with 11 bases between them. The CDR3 has 14 residues. Germline-derived CDR1 and CDR2 are SGHAT and FQNNGV. CDR3 coding DNA: TGTGCCAGCAGCTTGCCAGATATCTCAGATACGCAGTATTTT. It translates to CASSLPDISDTQYF.

The rearrangement uses TRBV11-1 and TRBJ2-1; a possible D gene is TRBD1 (6 bases). The CDR3 covers 16 residues. Trimming took 4 bases from V and 0 from J, leaving 13 bases between them. Germline V lookup: CDR1 SGHAT, CDR2 FQDESV (reference sequence). As DNA, the CDR3 is TGTGCCAGCAGCTATTCAACAGGGAGCTCCTACAATGAGCAGTTCTTC. It codes for CASSYSTGSSYNEQFF.

The chain uses TRBV5-1 and TRBJ2-4; 11 nucleotides line up with TRBD2. The CDR3 has 14 amino acids. Per germline, CDR1 SGHRS and CDR2 YFSETQ. The V segment lost 4 bases and the J segment 6 bases; nucleotides outside the gene matches: 3. The chain's CDR3 is CASSPGLAGNIQYF. The CDR3 DNA is TGCGCCAGCAGCCCTGGACTAGCGGGAAACATTCAGTACTTC.

The chain combines TRBV7-8 with TRBJ1-2, with TRBD1 matching 7 bases. Germline V gene lookup returns CDR1 SGHVS and CDR2 FQNEAQ. The CDR3 runs to 14 residues. Trimming removed 1 base from V and 4 bases from J; junction bases left unmatched: 3. Here the CDR3 reads CASSLGGQLYGYTF. CDR3 nucleotides: TGTGCCAGCAGCTTAGGGGGACAGCTCTATGGCTACACCTTC. The variable domain in full, with the rest retrieved from reference TRBV7-8 and TRBJ1-2, is GAGVSQSPRYKVAKRGQDVALRCDPISGHVSLFWYQQALGQGPEFLTYFQNEAQLDKSGLPSDRFFAERPEGSVSTLKIQRTQQEDSAVYLCASSLGGQLYGYTFGSGTRLTVV.

The rearrangement uses TRBV9 and TRBJ1-1, with 7 bases identical to TRBD1. Germline values: CDR1 SGDLS, CDR2 YYNGEE. The trim removed 0 bases at V and 0 bases at J, leaving 5 bases unmatched. The CDR3 is 16 amino acids. CDR3 nucleotides: TGTGCCAGCAGCGTAGGTGACAGGGCGATGAACACTGAAGCTTTCTTT. Its protein is CASSVGDRAMNTEAFF.

This chain connects TRBV7-9 to TRBJ2-1, with 13 bases lining up with TRBD2. J was trimmed by 4 bases and V by 1 base; bases with no gene match: 1. The CDR3 runs 16 residues. Germline V CDR1 and CDR2: SEHNR, FQNEAQ (reference sequence). CDR3 nucleotides: TGTGCCAGCAGCTTAGAGGGACTAGCGGGATACAATGAGCAGTTCTTC. It is translated as CASSLEGLAGYNEQFF.

The chain carries TRBV30 and TRBJ1-4; maybe TRBD1 (5 bases). This CDR3 is 14 amino acids long. From germline, CDR1 is GTSNPN and CDR2 SVGIG (reference sequence). With 1 base removed from V and 7 bases from J, the gap between germline ends came to 13 bases. The CDR3 DNA is TGTGCCTGGAGTGGACCAGGGTTGGGTGAAAAACTGTTTTTT. Amino acids: CAWSGPGLGEKLFF. The variable domain in full, completed from reference TRBV30 and TRBJ1-4, reads SQTIHQWPATLVQPVGSPLSLECTVEGTSNPNLYWYRQAAGRGLQLLFYSVGIGQISSEVPQNLSASRPQDRQFILSSKKLLLSDSGFYLCAWSGPGLGEKLFFGSGTQLSVL.

In this sample, this clone turned up once. V and J are TRBV9 and TRBJ2-1; TRBD2 matches at 8 bases. This CDR3 has 15 residues. Germline trimming cut 4 bases from V and 4 bases from J; bases unmatched to any gene: 7. CDR1 is SGDLS, CDR2 YYNGEE, per germline. CDR3 region: CASSPVASGYNEQFF. Written as DNA, the CDR3 is TGTGCCAGCAGCCCGGTGGCTAGCGGGTACAATGAGCAGTTCTTC.

This clone appeared once. The J gene is TRBJ2-7, the V gene TRBV5-1, with 8 bases identical to TRBD1. CDR1 is SGHRS, CDR2 YFSETQ, per germline. CDR3 length: 14 residues. The trim removed 0 bases at V and 5 bases at J, leaving 4 bases unmatched. CDR3 sequence reads: CASSLGWTGNEQYF. For the CDR3, the DNA is TGCGCCAGCAGCTTGGGTTGGACAGGGAACGAGCAGTACTTC.

This clone was seen just once. V is TRBV9 and J is TRBJ1-3; 7 positions agree with TRBD1. V lost 3 bases and J lost 8; bases outside the gene matches: 2. The CDR3 runs to 12 residues. CDR1 and CDR2 from the germline V gene are SGDLS and YYNGEE. CDR3 sequence (DNA): TGTGCCAGCAGCGGAGACAGGGACACCATATATTTT. Amino acid sequence: CASSGDRDTIYF.

The chain carries TRBV9 and TRBJ2-3, with 12 bases identical to TRBD2. The CDR3 loop spans 16 amino acids. The V gene's germline CDR1 is SGDLS and CDR2 YYNGEE. The trim removed 3 bases at V and 1 base at J, leaving 3 bases unmatched. The CDR3, as DNA: TGTGCCAGCAGCGGCGCTAGCGGGAGGGGCACAGATACGCAGTATTTT. It encodes CASSGASGRGTDTQYF.

The V call is TRBV18, the J call TRBJ1-6; 7 bases fit TRBD1. The V gene's germline CDR1 is KGHSH and CDR2 LQKENI. V lost 0 bases to trimming and J lost 0 bases; unmatched junction nucleotides: 5. The CDR3 has 18 residues. CDR3 bases: TGTGCCAGCTCACCACCCCGGGACAGTAGCTCCTATAATTCACCCCTCCACTTT. Amino acid sequence: CASSPPRDSSSYNSPLHF.

CDR3 residues: CASRDRGYNEQFF. CDR3 sequence (DNA): TGTGCCAGTAGGGACAGGGGGTACAATGAGCAGTTCTTC. V gene TRBV19 combines with J gene TRBJ2-1, with TRBD1 identical over 10 bases. The germline V gene encodes CDR1 LNHDA and CDR2 SQIVND (reference sequence). The length of the CDR3 is 13 residues. V shed 6 bases and J 4 bases; nucleotides not matched to a gene: 0.

In nucleotides, the CDR3 is TGTGCCAGCAGCCCCGTTAGTGGGACTCCCAATGAGCAGTTCTTC. Protein: CASSPVSGTPNEQFF. The chain has TRBV7-9 and TRBJ2-1; possible D gene TRBD2, 6 bases. Trimming took off 5 bases at V and 6 bases at J, with 17 bases between the two ends. Per germline, CDR1 SEHNR and CDR2 FQNEAQ (reference sequence). This CDR3 spans 15 amino acids.

The chain combines TRBV5-1 with TRBJ1-1; D not resolved. Trimming left V 2 bases short and J 4 bases short, with 9 bases between. The CDR3 totals 13 residues. Germline CDR1 and CDR2: SGHRS and YFSETQ. The CDR3 DNA reads as TGCGCCAGCAGCTTCGCAGGTTCCACTGAAGCTTTCTTT. This sequence encodes CASSFAGSTEAFF.

This clone was counted once. V gene TRBV28 combines with J gene TRBJ2-5; 8 nucleotides match TRBD2. From germline, CDR1 is MDHEN and CDR2 SYDVKM. The CDR3 has 14 residues. The junction had 4 bases not matched to a gene; V was cut back by 6 bases and J by 1 base. As DNA, the CDR3 is TGTGCCAGCAGCGCACTAGCGGCCCAAGAGACCCAGTACTTC. Protein: CASSALAAQETQYF.

This chain connects TRBV9 to TRBJ1-6; D remains unclear. V dropped 5 bases and J dropped 0 bases, with 12 bases sitting between them. The germline V gene has CDR1 SGDLS and CDR2 YYNGEE. The CDR3 runs to 16 residues. CDR3 nucleotides: TGTGCCAGCAGACCAGGAGGGAGCTCCTATAATTCACCCCTCCACTTT. Translated: CASRPGGSSYNSPLHF.

This chain joins TRBV19 and TRBJ2-7, with 7 bases aligning to TRBD1. This CDR3 comprises 11 residues. The germline CDR1 and CDR2 sequences are LNHDA and SQIVND (reference sequence). The V segment lost 6 bases and the J segment 6 bases; nucleotides outside the gene matches: 2. CDR3 region: CASSDRAEQYF. For the CDR3, the DNA is TGTGCCAGTAGCGACAGGGCCGAGCAGTACTTC.

The genes are TRBV18 and TRBJ2-7; tentative D call: TRBD1 (6 bases). V shed 3 bases and J shed 2 bases, with 11 bases lying between them. The germline V gene has CDR1 KGHSH and CDR2 LQKENI. The CDR3 covers 14 residues. This CDR3 is CASSPQGTTYEQYF. The CDR3 nucleotides read TGTGCCAGCTCACCTCAGGGGACGACCTACGAGCAGTACTTC.

About this clone: Mismatch with germline at one junction end may stem from a read error. Within the sample, other DNA sequences also encode this same CDR3. The chain is built from TRBV28 and TRBJ1-5, with 9 bases matching TRBD1. CDR3 size: 15 residues. The V gene's germline CDR1 is MDHEN and CDR2 SYDVKM. The CDR3 DNA is TGTGCCAGCCAACAGGGGGCAAGGAGCAACCAGCCCCAGCATTTT. It codes for CASQQGARSNQPQHF.

The chain has TRBV4-1 and TRBJ2-4, with 10 bases aligning to TRBD2. This CDR3 contains 16 residues. J gave up 3 bases and V 4 bases, and 6 bases lay outside the gene matches. Germline V gene data show CDR1 as MGHRA and CDR2 as YSYEKL. The CDR3 reads CASSRTLAGDKNIQYF. CDR3 in DNA: TGCGCCAGCAGCCGCACTCTAGCGGGAGACAAAAACATTCAGTACTTC.